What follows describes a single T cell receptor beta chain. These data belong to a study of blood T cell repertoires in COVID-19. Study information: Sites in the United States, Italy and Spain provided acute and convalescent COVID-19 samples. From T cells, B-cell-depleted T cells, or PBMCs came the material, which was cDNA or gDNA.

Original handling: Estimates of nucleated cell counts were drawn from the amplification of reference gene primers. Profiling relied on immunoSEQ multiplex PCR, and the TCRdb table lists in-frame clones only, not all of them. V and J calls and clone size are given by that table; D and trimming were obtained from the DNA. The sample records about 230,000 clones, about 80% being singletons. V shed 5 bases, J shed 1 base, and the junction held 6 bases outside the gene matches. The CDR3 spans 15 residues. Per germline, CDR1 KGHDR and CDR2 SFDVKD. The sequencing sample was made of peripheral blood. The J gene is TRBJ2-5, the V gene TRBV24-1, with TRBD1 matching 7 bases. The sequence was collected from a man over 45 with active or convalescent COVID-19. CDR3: CATSADRVGQETQYF. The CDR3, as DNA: TGTGCCACCAGTGCCGACAGGGTCGGCCAAGAGACCCAGTACTTC.